The text below deals with one T cell receptor beta chain. What it binds is unknown. The V end lost 1 base, the J end lost 7 bases, and 14 bases lay between the germline ends. Looked up from germline, CDR1 is MGHDK and CDR2 is SYGVNS. The CDR3 length is 14 residues. The PCR contained 60 Vbeta and 13 Jbeta primers. Profiled with immunoSEQ multiplex PCR; TCRdb holds only in-frame clones, not every one. The sample lists approximately 90,000 clones; about 74% were seen once. The data originate from a study of cytomegalovirus exposure and HLA in healthy donors. Study-wide results and caveats: Later analysis identified a missense DCLRE1C variant that was linked to TCR beta V- and J-gene trimming. When the data were analyzed later, several of the most significant clusters appeared to be linked to common viral pathogens.

The source material was PBMCs. The sequence was collected from a woman aged 50 to 60 in good health and CMV-seropositive. The chain recombines TRBV25-1 with TRBJ2-7; a possible D gene is TRBD1 (7 bases). CDR3 nucleotide sequence: TGTGCCAGCAGTGAATCTCACAGGGGAGGTGAGCAGTACTTC. Amino acid sequence: CASSESHRGGEQYF.